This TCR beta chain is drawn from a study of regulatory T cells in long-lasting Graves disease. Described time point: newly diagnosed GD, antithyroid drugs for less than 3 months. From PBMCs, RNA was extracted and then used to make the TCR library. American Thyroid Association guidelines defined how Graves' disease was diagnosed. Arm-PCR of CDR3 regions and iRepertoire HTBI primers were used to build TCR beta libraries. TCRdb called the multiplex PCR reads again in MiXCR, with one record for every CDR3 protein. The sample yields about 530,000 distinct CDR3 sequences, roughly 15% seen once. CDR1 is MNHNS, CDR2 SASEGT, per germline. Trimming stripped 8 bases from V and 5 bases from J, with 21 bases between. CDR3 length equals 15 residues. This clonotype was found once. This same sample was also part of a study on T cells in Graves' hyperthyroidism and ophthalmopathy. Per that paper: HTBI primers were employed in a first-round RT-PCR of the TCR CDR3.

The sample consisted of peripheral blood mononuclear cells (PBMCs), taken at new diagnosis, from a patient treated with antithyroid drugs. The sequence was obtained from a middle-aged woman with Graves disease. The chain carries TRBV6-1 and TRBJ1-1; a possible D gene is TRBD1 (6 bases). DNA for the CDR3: TGTGCCAGCTCCTTTCGGGGGGGCGCGTTTACTGAAGCTTTCTTT. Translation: CASSFRGGAFTEAFF.